Below are 25 T cell receptor beta chains sequenced from a single sample in a study of cytomegalovirus exposure and HLA in healthy donors. TCRdb keeps only in-frame clones here, not all; method: immunoSEQ multiplex PCR. Of tens of thousands of clones in the sample, 90% to 95% were seen once. Sequencing used PBMCs. Every receptor here comes from a woman in her 30s in good health and CMV-seronegative.

The rearrangement links TRBV6-6 to TRBJ1-2; 9 bases align to TRBD1. Trimming cost V 5 bases and J 8 bases; bases outside gene matches: 9. The germline gives CDR1 MNHNY, CDR2 SVGAGI (reference sequence). The CDR3 covers 14 residues. The CDR3 nucleotides read TGTGCCAGCAGTGGGATGAGACAGGGGGAAGGCTACACCTTC. It specifies CASSGMRQGEGYTF.

J is TRBJ2-3 and V is TRBV6-1; D unclear. Deletions cut 4 bases from V and 3 bases from J, with 17 bases between. The CDR3 totals 16 residues. Germline V gene lookup returns CDR1 MNHNS and CDR2 SASEGT. CDR3 sequence (DNA): TGTGCCAGCAGTGCCACTATCTGGCGGAGTACAGATACGCAGTATTTT. This encodes CASSATIWRSTDTQYF.

This chain joins TRBV7-6 and TRBJ2-2; 7 nucleotides line up with TRBD1. Per germline, CDR1 SGHVS and CDR2 FNYEAQ. Trimming at V came to 5 bases and at J to 4 bases, leaving 4 bases not matched to a gene. This CDR3 is built from 14 residues. CDR3 nucleotide sequence: TGTGCCAGCAGCCACACAGGGGTCACCGGGGAGCTGTTTTTT. It codes for CASSHTGVTGELFF.

The rearrangement joins TRBV5-1 to TRBJ1-2; D uncertain. Germline V gives CDR1 SGHRS, CDR2 YFSETQ. V lost 0 bases, J lost 4 bases, and 10 bases lay in between. The CDR3 length is 14 residues. CDR3 in amino acids: CASSLAGNGYGYTF. DNA of the CDR3: TGCGCCAGCAGCTTGGCCGGGAACGGCTATGGCTACACCTTC.

The genes are TRBV19 and TRBJ1-1, with a tentative D call TRBD1 (6 bases). The CDR3 spans 14 residues. Trimming pared 7 bases from V and 4 bases from J, leaving 16 bases between. Germline V gene data show CDR1 as LNHDA and CDR2 as SQIVND (reference sequence). This CDR3 is CASKDWGQSTEAFF. The CDR3 coding sequence is TGTGCCAGTAAAGATTGGGGGCAAAGCACTGAAGCTTTCTTT.

The chain combines TRBV6-5 with TRBJ1-6; TRBD1 agrees at 10 bases. This CDR3 is 15 amino acids long. The germline V gene encodes CDR1 MNHEY and CDR2 SVGAGI. Trimming at V came to 6 bases and at J to 10 bases, leaving 9 bases not matched to a gene. For the CDR3, the DNA is TGTGCCAGCAGCCAAGACAGGGGGCGTAACTCACCCCTCCACTTT. This gives the protein CASSQDRGRNSPLHF.

This clone was picked up a small number of times. CDR3 in amino acids: CASSLDRGRGQPQHF. The DNA of the CDR3 is TGCGCCAGCAGCCTTGACAGGGGGCGCGGTCAGCCCCAGCATTTT. The V and J genes are TRBV4-3 and TRBJ1-5; 10 nucleotides agree with TRBD1. The CDR3 totals 15 residues. Looked up from germline, CDR1 is LGHNA and CDR2 is YSLEER. J gave up 6 bases and V 4 bases, and 6 bases lay outside the gene matches.

This clone was picked up one time. V is TRBV11-2 and J is TRBJ2-5, with 9 bases fitting TRBD2. This CDR3 comprises 14 residues. Germline loops: CDR1 SGHAT, CDR2 FQNNGV. J was trimmed by 5 bases and V by 5 bases; bases with no gene match: 6. CDR3 sequence reads: CASSGGTSMETQYF. The CDR3 coding sequence is TGTGCCAGCAGCGGTGGGACTAGCATGGAGACCCAGTACTTC.

The chain uses TRBV19 and TRBJ1-2, with D possibly TRBD1 on 6 matching bases. The length of the CDR3 is 12 residues. In germline, CDR1 is LNHDA, CDR2 SQIVND (reference sequence). The germline V and J ends were trimmed by 9 bases and 2 bases, with 10 bases remaining between them. CDR3 amino acids: CASNTGNYGYTF. The DNA of the CDR3 is TGTGCCAGCAACACAGGGAACTATGGCTACACCTTC. Based on the CDR3 plus reference TRBV19 and TRBJ1-2, the full variable domain is DGGITQSPKYLFRKEGQNVTLSCEQNLNHDAMYWYRQDPGQGLRLIYYSQIVNDFQKGDIAEGYSVSREKKESFPLTVTSAQKNPTAFYLCASNTGNYGYTFGSGTRLTVV.

The chain uses TRBV28 and TRBJ1-4; possible D gene TRBD1, 6 bases. Trimming shortened V by 6 bases and J by 8 bases, and 19 bases separated the two germline ends. The CDR3 spans 15 residues. The V gene's germline CDR1 is MDHEN and CDR2 SYDVKM. CDR3 sequence: CASSRTGTLGEKLFF. CDR3 coding DNA: TGTGCCAGCAGCCGTACCGGGACACTCGGCGAAAAACTGTTTTTT. The entire variable domain, with the rest obtained from reference TRBV28 and TRBJ1-4, is as follows: DVKVTQSSRYLVKRTGEKVFLECVQDMDHENMFWYRQDPGLGLRLIYFSYDVKMKEKGDIPEGYSVSREKKERFSLILESASTNQTSMYLCASSRTGTLGEKLFFGSGTQLSVL.

V usage is TRBV6-5 and J usage is TRBJ2-2; TRBD1 matches at 7 bases. The CDR3 sequence is 14 residues long. V dropped 6 bases and J dropped 7; count of bases not matched to a gene: 8. Germline loops: CDR1 MNHEY, CDR2 SVGAGI. The CDR3: CASSFDRAVGELFF. CDR3 DNA: TGTGCCAGCAGCTTTGACAGGGCGGTCGGGGAGCTGTTTTTT.

This chain's CDR3 is CSAKRGRNTEAFF. In nucleotides, the CDR3 is TGCAGCGCCAAGCGGGGACGGAACACTGAAGCTTTCTTT. The V gene is TRBV29-1, the J gene TRBJ1-1; a weak D match, TRBD1 (5 bases). The V gene lost 7 bases and the J gene lost 1 base, with 13 bases spanning the gap. The germline V gene encodes CDR1 SQVTM and CDR2 ANQGSEA. The CDR3 sequence is 13 residues long.

J is TRBJ2-1 and V is TRBV18; weak D call: TRBD2 (5 bases). Germline values: CDR1 KGHSH, CDR2 LQKENI. The CDR3 totals 16 residues. The V and J ends lost 3 bases and 1 base respectively, with 13 bases between them. CDR3 amino acids: CASSPSDFGSYNEQFF. The CDR3 DNA follows: TGTGCCAGCTCACCCTCGGACTTTGGATCCTACAATGAGCAGTTCTTC.

The chain carries TRBV7-2 and TRBJ2-7, with 7 bases matching TRBD1. V lost 3 bases, J lost 6 bases, and 11 bases stayed unmatched. From germline, CDR1 is SGHTA and CDR2 FQGNSA. This CDR3 has 15 amino acids. CDR3 sequence: CASSFAGTEIREQYF. The DNA for the CDR3 is TGTGCCAGCAGCTTCGCCGGGACAGAAATTCGCGAGCAGTACTTC.

This sequence joins TRBV7-2 and TRBJ2-5; tentatively, D is TRBD1 (5 bases). The CDR3 sequence is 14 residues long. Germline assignment: CDR1 SGHTA and CDR2 FQGNSA. V dropped 3 bases and J dropped 5 bases, with 13 bases sitting between them. The CDR3 DNA reads TGTGCCAGCAGCTTGGCAGGGTCCAGGGAGACCCAGTACTTC. Translated, it gives CASSLAGSRETQYF.

J is TRBJ2-1 and V is TRBV30; no reliable D call. The V gene lost 1 base and the J gene lost 6 bases, with 13 bases spanning the gap. The CDR3 covers 14 residues. Germline V gene sequence: CDR1 GTSNPN, CDR2 SVGIG (reference sequence). The CDR3 spells CAWSGSINGNEQFF. The CDR3 nucleotides are TGTGCCTGGAGTGGTTCAATTAACGGCAATGAGCAGTTCTTC.

V usage is TRBV19 and J usage is TRBJ1-5, with 12 bases that match TRBD1. This CDR3 has 15 residues. Germline-derived CDR1 and CDR2 are LNHDA and SQIVND (reference sequence). V shed 5 bases and J 2 bases; nucleotides not matched to a gene: 1. The CDR3 here is CASSGTGGGNQPQHF. CDR3 coding DNA: TGTGCCAGTAGTGGGACAGGGGGCGGCAATCAGCCCCAGCATTTT. The full variable domain, rest sourced from reference TRBV19 and TRBJ1-5, is DGGITQSPKYLFRKEGQNVTLSCEQNLNHDAMYWYRQDPGQGLRLIYYSQIVNDFQKGDIAEGYSVSREKKESFPLTVTSAQKNPTAFYLCASSGTGGGNQPQHFGDGTRLSIL.

V is TRBV27 and J is TRBJ2-7; 11 bases map to TRBD2. This CDR3 spans 12 amino acids. In germline, CDR1 is MNHEY, CDR2 SMNVEV (reference sequence). After removal of 8 bases from V and 13 bases from J, the junction contained 10 bases not matched to a gene. CDR3 sequence reads: CASFSGTSGTYF. In nucleotides, the CDR3 is TGTGCCAGCTTCTCCGGGACTAGCGGTACCTACTTC.

The chain carries TRBV19 and TRBJ2-7; 8 bases agree with TRBD1. Germline CDR1 and CDR2: LNHDA and SQIVND (reference sequence). V shed 3 bases, J shed 0 bases, and the junction held 4 bases outside the gene matches. CDR3 length: 15 amino acids. CDR3 sequence reads: CASSIQGAPSYEQYF. In DNA form, the CDR3 reads TGTGCCAGTAGTATCCAGGGGGCGCCCTCCTACGAGCAGTACTTC. The variable domain in full, with the rest retrieved from reference TRBV19 and TRBJ2-7, is DGGITQSPKYLFRKEGQNVTLSCEQNLNHDAMYWYRQDPGQGLRLIYYSQIVNDFQKGDIAEGYSVSREKKESFPLTVTSAQKNPTAFYLCASSIQGAPSYEQYFGPGTRLTVT.

The CDR3: CASTGNDYGYTF. The CDR3 DNA sequence: TGTGCCAGTACGGGGAACGACTATGGCTACACCTTC. The chain has TRBV19 and TRBJ1-2; the D is unclear. The CDR3 runs to 12 residues. With 7 bases removed from V and 3 bases from J, the gap between germline ends came to 9 bases. Germline CDR1 is LNHDA and CDR2 is SQIVND (reference sequence).

This chain connects TRBV6-1 to TRBJ2-1, with TRBD1 identical over 7 bases. This CDR3 comprises 16 residues. The trim removed 3 bases at V and 7 bases at J, leaving 12 bases unmatched. Germline loops: CDR1 MNHNS, CDR2 SASEGT. CDR3 nucleotide sequence: TGTGCCAGCAGTGAGGACGGACAGGCCTGGGGTAATGAGCAGTTCTTC. Amino acids: CASSEDGQAWGNEQFF.

This chain joins TRBV28 and TRBJ2-7; TRBD1 agrees at 9 bases. V lost 2 bases, J lost 6 bases, and 8 bases stayed unmatched. CDR3 length: 15 amino acids. Germline V lookup: CDR1 MDHEN, CDR2 SYDVKM. This CDR3 is CASSLGGQGTGEQYF. In DNA form, the CDR3 reads TGTGCCAGCAGTTTAGGGGGACAGGGAACGGGCGAGCAGTACTTC.

This sequence joins TRBV5-1 and TRBJ2-5; 9 bases align to TRBD2. CDR1 is SGHRS, CDR2 YFSETQ, per germline. This CDR3 region has 14 residues. The trim removed 7 bases at V and 2 bases at J, leaving 6 bases unmatched. The CDR3 loop reads CASAKTSGQETQYF. For the CDR3, the DNA is TGCGCCAGCGCCAAGACTAGCGGACAAGAGACCCAGTACTTC.

The chain joins TRBV2 to TRBJ1-5; no firm D call. V was pared by 0 bases and J by 2 bases, with 8 bases between. Germline lookup yields CDR1 SNHLY and CDR2 FYNNEI. This CDR3 spans 15 amino acids. CDR3 region: CASSEARGGNQPQHF. DNA for the CDR3: TGTGCCAGCAGTGAAGCACGGGGAGGCAATCAGCCCCAGCATTTT.

The genes are TRBV5-1 and TRBJ2-3; TRBD2 aligns across 7 bases. The CDR3 covers 14 residues. The germline gives CDR1 SGHRS, CDR2 YFSETQ. Trimming at V came to 8 bases and at J to 0 bases, leaving 6 bases not matched to a gene. CDR3: CASSSGSSTDTQYF. CDR3 bases: TGCGCCAGTAGTAGCGGGTCTAGCACAGATACGCAGTATTTT.